Reported below is one T cell receptor beta chain. Its specificity is unknown. A junction boundary mismatches the germline segment, possibly from a read error. The data were obtained in a study of T-cell memory formation after mild COVID-19. Study context: Largely, TCR clusters stayed within a single donor. The study, taken as a whole, reports: CD8+ contracting clones occupied EMRA, while CD4+ ones occupied mainly CM and EM. Whereas later expanders leaned CD4+, clones contracting day 15 to 85 showed a balanced CD4/CD8 makeup. Among clones peaking at day 37 in the second wave, SARS-CoV-2 specificity remained unconfirmed.

MiXCR, applied by TCRdb to the 5' RACE reads, yields one record per CDR3 protein. The sample has about 110,000 distinct CDR3 sequences, about an eighth seen once. CDR3 size: 13 residues. Germline V lookup: CDR1 SEHNR, CDR2 FQNEAQ (reference sequence). This chain uses TRBV7-9 with TRBJ2-5; D perhaps matches TRBD2 (6 bases). The sequence was collected from a man younger than 35 who had mild COVID-19 (a few samples of this study predate the infection). Cell type and time point are not known. Sequenced input: PBMCs or a T cell subset sorted from them (not recorded which). The CDR3 is CAISRTSRETQYF. CDR3 sequence (DNA): TGTGCCATCAGCCGAACTAGCAGAGAGACCCAGTACTTC. Looking up the rest from reference TRBV7-9 and TRBJ2-5 gives the full variable domain: DTGVSQNPRHKITKRGQNVTFRCDPISEHNRLYWYRQTLGQGPEFLTYFQNEAQLEKSRLLSDRFSAERPKGSFSTLEIQRTEQGDSAMYLCAISRTSRETQYFGPGTRLLVL.